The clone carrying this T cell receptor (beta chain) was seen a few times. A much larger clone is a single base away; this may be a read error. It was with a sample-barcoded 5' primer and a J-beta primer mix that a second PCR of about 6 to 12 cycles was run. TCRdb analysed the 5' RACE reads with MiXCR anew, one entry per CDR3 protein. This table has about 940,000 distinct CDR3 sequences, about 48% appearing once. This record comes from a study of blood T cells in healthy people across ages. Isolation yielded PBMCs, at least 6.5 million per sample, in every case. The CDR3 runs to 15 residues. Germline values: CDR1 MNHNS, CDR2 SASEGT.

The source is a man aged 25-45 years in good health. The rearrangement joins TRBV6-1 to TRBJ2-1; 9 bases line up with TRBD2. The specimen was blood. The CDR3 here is CATSAAGGSYNEQFF. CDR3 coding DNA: TGTGCCACCAGTGCAGCGGGGGGCTCCTACAATGAGCAGTTCTTC.